Following are 23 T cell receptor beta chains from one sample sequenced in a study of blood T cell repertoires in COVID-19. Here immunoSEQ multiplex PCR was the method, and the copy in TCRdb shows in-frame clones only, minus some. Among about 190,000 clones listed, roughly four fifths were seen once. Material: peripheral blood. Receptors originate from a woman aged 40 to 55 with acute or convalescent COVID-19.

The V call is TRBV15, the J call TRBJ1-5; no definite D call. CDR3 length equals 15 residues. Per germline, CDR1 LNHNV and CDR2 YYDKDF (reference sequence). Between the trimmed V and J ends, which lost 5 bases and 7 bases, there was a span of 18 bases. The CDR3 nucleotides are TGTGCCACCAGCGCCAGGAAAGGATCGGTGCAGCCCCAGCATTTT. This sequence encodes CATSARKGSVQPQHF.

The chain uses TRBV5-6 and TRBJ2-1, with 7 bases aligning to TRBD2. CDR1 and CDR2 (germline): SGHDT, YYEEEE. This CDR3 is 12 amino acids long. The junction had 0 bases not matched to a gene; V was cut back by 2 bases and J by 7 bases. The CDR3 sequence: CASSFSGNEQFF. The CDR3 DNA reads as TGTGCCAGCAGCTTTAGCGGGAATGAGCAGTTCTTC.

Remarks on this clone: This specimen includes other DNA sequences encoding the same CDR3. The V call is TRBV28, the J call TRBJ1-3; possibly TRBD1 for D (5 bases). Germline assignment: CDR1 MDHEN and CDR2 SYDVKM. Trimming removed 2 bases at V and 0 bases at J, with 5 bases between. The length of the CDR3 is 14 residues. The CDR3 nucleotides are TGTGCCAGCAGTTTACAGGGCTCTGGAAACACCATATATTTT. It is translated as CASSLQGSGNTIYF. Complete variable domain (other parts from reference TRBV28 and TRBJ1-3): DVKVTQSSRYLVKRTGEKVFLECVQDMDHENMFWYRQDPGLGLRLIYFSYDVKMKEKGDIPEGYSVSREKKERFSLILESASTNQTSMYLCASSLQGSGNTIYFGEGSWLTVV.

The V gene is TRBV6-6, the J gene TRBJ2-7; D uncertain. CDR1 is MNHNY, CDR2 SVGAGI, per germline (reference sequence). This CDR3 region has 15 residues. Between the trimmed V and J ends, which lost 2 bases and 0 bases, there was a span of 11 bases. CDR3 sequence: CASSYRATSSYEQYF. The CDR3 DNA reads TGTGCCAGCAGTTACAGAGCGACGAGCTCCTACGAGCAGTACTTC.

V usage is TRBV28 and J usage is TRBJ1-5; D may be TRBD1 (5 bases). Looked up from germline, CDR1 is MDHEN and CDR2 is SYDVKM. This CDR3 spans 14 amino acids. V dropped 3 bases and J dropped 3 bases, with 9 bases sitting between them. CDR3 nucleotide sequence: TGTGCCAGCAGTTTCCTACAGGCCAATCAGCCCCAGCATTTT. It translates to CASSFLQANQPQHF.

V and J are TRBV19 and TRBJ1-2; 11 nucleotides line up with TRBD1. CDR1 and CDR2 (germline): LNHDA, SQIVND (reference sequence). V lost 4 bases and J lost 2; bases outside the gene matches: 6. CDR3 size: 16 residues. The CDR3, as DNA: TGTGCCAGTAGTACGGACAGGGGGCACGTGAACTATGGCTACACCTTC. Its translation is CASSTDRGHVNYGYTF.

This rearrangement joins TRBV5-8 to TRBJ2-7; 8 positions match TRBD1. The CDR3 runs 14 residues. The germline CDR1 and CDR2 sequences are SGHTS and YDEGEE. J gave up 2 bases and V 4 bases, and 5 bases lay outside the gene matches. The CDR3 coding sequence is TGTGCCAGCAGCAAAAGGACAGGGACCTACGAGCAGTACTTC. Translating it yields CASSKRTGTYEQYF.

This clone is a singleton in its sample. The rearrangement links TRBV30 to TRBJ2-5; 15 positions agree with TRBD2. The CDR3 extends over 15 amino acids. Per germline, CDR1 GTSNPN and CDR2 SVGIG (reference sequence). Trimming at V came to 8 bases and at J to 5 bases, leaving 9 bases not matched to a gene. The CDR3 region is CAGKPGTSGGETQYF. The CDR3 DNA is TGTGCCGGTAAACCCGGGACTAGCGGGGGGGAGACCCAGTACTTC.

This rearrangement joins TRBV5-1 to TRBJ1-1; D ambiguous. The germline V gene encodes CDR1 SGHRS and CDR2 YFSETQ. The V and J ends lost 0 bases and 8 bases respectively, with 14 bases between them. CDR3 length: 14 amino acids. CDR3 sequence: CASSLARGVEEAFF. DNA for the CDR3: TGCGCCAGCAGCTTGGCGCGGGGAGTAGAGGAAGCTTTCTTT.

The chain links TRBV19 to TRBJ1-6; D not certain. Between the trimmed V and J ends, which lost 9 bases and 5 bases, there was a span of 11 bases. The CDR3 spans 13 residues. CDR1 is LNHDA and CDR2 is SQIVND in the germline V gene (reference sequence). For the CDR3, the DNA is TGTGCCAGCAGCGGCCAGAATAATTCACCCCTCCACTTT. Amino acids: CASSGQNNSPLHF.

This chain joins TRBV5-1 and TRBJ2-5, with 8 bases lining up with TRBD1. The germline gives CDR1 SGHRS, CDR2 YFSETQ. The CDR3 has 14 amino acids. V was pared by 8 bases and J by 1 base, with 7 bases of the junction left unmatched. The CDR3 sequence is CASRTGTGQETQYF. The CDR3 region has the DNA TGCGCCAGTCGGACAGGGACAGGCCAAGAGACCCAGTACTTC.

V usage is TRBV10-2 and J usage is TRBJ2-7; a possible D gene is TRBD2 (6 bases). V was clipped by 6 bases and J by 1 base, with 10 bases between them. The CDR3 runs to 13 residues. Germline lookup yields CDR1 WSHSY and CDR2 SAAADI. CDR3 sequence (DNA): TGCGCCAGCAGGGGACGGGAGTCCTACGAGCAGTACTTC. Protein: CASRGRESYEQYF.

CDR3 protein: CASSLGGSFNEQYF. In nucleotides, the CDR3 is TGCGCCAGCAGCTTGGGAGGTTCTTTCAACGAGCAGTACTTC. The chain uses TRBV5-1 and TRBJ2-7; D is unresolved. V lost 0 bases and J lost 5, with 12 bases in between. Germline lookup yields CDR1 SGHRS and CDR2 YFSETQ. This CDR3 has 14 residues.

This rearrangement joins TRBV11-2 to TRBJ2-7; 10 bases are a match to TRBD2. This CDR3 contains 16 residues. V lost 5 bases to trimming and J lost 1 base; unmatched junction nucleotides: 8. From germline, CDR1 is SGHAT and CDR2 FQNNGV. CDR3: CASSPGLAVRSYEQYF. Here the CDR3 DNA reads TGTGCCAGCAGCCCTGGACTAGCGGTTAGATCCTACGAGCAGTACTTC.

The V and J genes are TRBV5-5 and TRBJ1-2; tentative D call: TRBD1 (5 bases). Between the trimmed V and J ends, which lost 1 base and 0 bases, there was a span of 13 bases. The CDR3 is 16 amino acids. Germline V gives CDR1 SGHKS, CDR2 YYEKEE (reference sequence). CDR3 loop: CASSLWGRTTNYGYTF. In DNA form, the CDR3 reads TGTGCCAGCAGCTTGTGGGGCCGGACCACTAACTATGGCTACACCTTC.

The chain joins TRBV5-1 to TRBJ2-2; 14 nucleotides line up with TRBD2. Germline V gene sequence: CDR1 SGHRS, CDR2 YFSETQ. This CDR3 has 18 residues. V gave up 4 bases and J gave up 4 bases; unmatched junction bases: 9. CDR3 amino acids: CASSPAMTSGGGTGELFF. CDR3 DNA sequence: TGCGCCAGCAGCCCCGCGATGACTAGCGGGGGGGGCACCGGGGAGCTGTTTTTT.

The rearrangement uses TRBV28 and TRBJ2-7; D perhaps matches TRBD1 (6 bases). This CDR3 contains 14 residues. V lost 10 bases to trimming and J lost 2 bases, with 18 bases between them. Germline CDR1 MDHEN, CDR2 SYDVKM. The CDR3 spells CATEDRDIAYEQYF. The CDR3 nucleotides read TGTGCCACTGAAGACCGGGACATAGCCTACGAGCAGTACTTC.

In this sample, this clone turned up once. The chain recombines TRBV11-2 with TRBJ2-7; TRBD1 matches at 9 bases. V was clipped by 5 bases and J by 2 bases; unmatched bases: 7. CDR1 and CDR2 (germline): SGHAT, FQNNGV. The CDR3 extends over 15 amino acids. The CDR3 region has the DNA TGTGCCAGCAGCCCGAAGGACAGGGGAACCTACGAGCAGTACTTC. Translation: CASSPKDRGTYEQYF.

J is TRBJ2-6 and V is TRBV5-1; 9 nucleotides line up with TRBD1. J was trimmed by 0 bases and V by 7 bases; bases with no gene match: 11. The germline gives CDR1 SGHRS, CDR2 YFSETQ. The CDR3 extends over 18 amino acids. DNA of the CDR3: TGCGCCAGCGCGGCCCGGGACAGGGATAGCTCTGGGGCCAACGTCCTGACTTTC. This translates into CASAARDRDSSGANVLTF.

The rearrangement uses TRBV5-5 and TRBJ1-4; possibly TRBD1 for D (6 bases). Looked up from germline, CDR1 is SGHKS and CDR2 is YYEKEE (reference sequence). The CDR3 is 15 residues long. V lost 0 bases and J 8 bases, leaving 14 bases between the germline ends. This CDR3 is CASSLGTVGTEKLFF. CDR3 bases: TGTGCCAGCAGCTTGGGGACAGTCGGGACGGAAAAACTGTTTTTT.

V usage is TRBV7-3 and J usage is TRBJ2-2; 10 bases are a match to TRBD1. The CDR3 is 16 amino acids. V gave up 5 bases and J gave up 4 bases; unmatched junction bases: 7. Germline CDR1 is SGHTA and CDR2 is FQGTGA. The CDR3, as DNA: TGTGCCAGCAGCCCTCGGACAGGGGGAGTCACCGGGGAGCTGTTTTTT. The encoded protein is CASSPRTGGVTGELFF.

Comment on this clone: This may stem from a read error, because a much larger clone lies one nucleotide away. The same CDR3 also results from other DNA sequences found in this sample. The chain carries TRBV6-1 and TRBJ1-1; 7 bases match TRBD1. Germline V gene sequence: CDR1 MNHNS, CDR2 SASEGT. The CDR3 is 13 amino acids. The CDR3 coding sequence is TGTGCTAGCAGTGAAATCTCGGACAGGAGGGCTTTCTTT. Translating gives CASSEISDRRAFF.

The V and J genes are TRBV18 and TRBJ2-5; 8 nucleotides line up with TRBD2. Germline V lookup: CDR1 KGHSH, CDR2 LQKENI. The V and J ends lost 3 bases and 3 bases, in that order; junction bases with no gene match: 9. The CDR3 contains 16 residues. In DNA, the CDR3 is TGTGCCAGCTCACCGTCCTGGGGGCGGGAGGAAGAGACCCAGTACTTC. Translated, it gives CASSPSWGREEETQYF.